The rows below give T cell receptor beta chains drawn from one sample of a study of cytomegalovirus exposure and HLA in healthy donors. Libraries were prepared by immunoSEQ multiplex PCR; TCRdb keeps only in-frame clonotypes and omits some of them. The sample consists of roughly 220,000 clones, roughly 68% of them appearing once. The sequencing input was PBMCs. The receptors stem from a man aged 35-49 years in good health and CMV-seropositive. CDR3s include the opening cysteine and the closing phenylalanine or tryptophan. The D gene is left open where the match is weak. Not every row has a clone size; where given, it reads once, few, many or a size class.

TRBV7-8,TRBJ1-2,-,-,CASSLAPVLENYGYTF,TGTGCCAGCAGCTTAGCGCCCGTCCTTGAGAACTATGGCTACACCTTC
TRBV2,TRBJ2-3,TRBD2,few,CASRGTSGTDTQYF,TGTGCCAGCAGGGGGACTAGCGGGACAGATACGCAGTATTTT
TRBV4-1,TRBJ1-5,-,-,CASSPEQGKGSNQPQHF,TGCGCCAGCAGCCCCGAACAGGGAAAGGGGAGCAATCAGCCCCAGCATTTT
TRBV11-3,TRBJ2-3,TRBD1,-,CASSSTGASTDTQYF,TGTGCCAGCAGCTCGACAGGGGCTAGCACAGATACGCAGTATTTT
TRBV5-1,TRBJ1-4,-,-,CASSGQSNEKLFF,TGCGCCAGCAGCGGACAGTCGAATGAAAAACTGTTTTTT
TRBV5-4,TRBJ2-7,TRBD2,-,CASRIFGTSVAEQYF,TGTGCCAGCCGGATATTTGGGACTAGTGTGGCGGAGCAGTACTTC
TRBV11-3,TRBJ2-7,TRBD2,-,CASSFQFGGNYEQYF,TGTGCCAGCAGCTTTCAGTTCGGGGGGAACTACGAGCAGTACTTC
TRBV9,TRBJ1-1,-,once,CASSKFGVNTEAFF,TGTGCCAGCAGCAAATTCGGAGTGAACACTGAAGCTTTCTTT
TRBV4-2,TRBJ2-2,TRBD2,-,CASSQGGANTGELFF,TGTGCCAGCAGCCAGGGGGGGGCGAACACCGGGGAGCTGTTTTTT
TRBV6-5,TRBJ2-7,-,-,CASSYGTRDAYEQYF,TGTGCCAGCAGTTACGGGACACGGGACGCCTACGAGCAGTACTTC
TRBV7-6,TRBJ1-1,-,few,CASSADSNTEAFF,TGTGCCAGCAGCGCCGACAGCAACACTGAAGCTTTCTTT
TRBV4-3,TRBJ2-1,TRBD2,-,CASSQDGGEWNEQFF,TGCGCCAGCAGCCAAGACGGGGGGGAATGGAATGAGCAGTTCTTC
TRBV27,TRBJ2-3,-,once,CASNFSGSTDTQYF,TGTGCCAGCAATTTCAGCGGCAGCACAGATACGCAGTATTTT
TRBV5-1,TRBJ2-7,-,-,CASSRDSNYEQYF,TGCGCCAGCAGCCGGGACTCTAACTACGAGCAGTACTTC
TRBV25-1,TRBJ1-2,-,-,CASSEWGGSYGYTF,TGTGCCAGCAGTGAATGGGGCGGTTCCTATGGCTACACCTTC
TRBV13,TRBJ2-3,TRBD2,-,CASSSLAGEPSTDTQYF,TGTGCCAGCAGTTCACTAGCGGGGGAGCCTAGCACAGATACGCAGTATTTT
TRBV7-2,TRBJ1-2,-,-,CASSLGAGEGYGYTF,TGTGCCAGCAGCTTAGGGGCAGGGGAGGGTTATGGCTACACCTTC
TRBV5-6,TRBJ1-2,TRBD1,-,CASSLPGQGSNSNYGYTF,TGTGCCAGCAGCCTACCGGGACAGGGGTCCAACTCTAACTATGGCTACACCTTC
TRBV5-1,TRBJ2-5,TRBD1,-,CASSAGTGSIKETQYF,TGCGCCAGCAGCGCTGGGACAGGGTCGATTAAAGAGACCCAGTACTTC
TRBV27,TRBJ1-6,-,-,CASSWQVNSPLHF,TGTGCCAGCAGTTGGCAGGTTAATTCACCCCTCCACTTT
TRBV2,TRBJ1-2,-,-,CASSDPGRNYGYTF,TGTGCCAGCAGTGACCCGGGAAGAAACTATGGCTACACCTTC
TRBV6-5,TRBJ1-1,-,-,CASSYSPGLNTEAFF,TGTGCCAGCAGTTACTCGCCAGGGCTGAACACTGAAGCTTTCTTT